The 31 T cell receptor beta chains reported below all come from one sample, sequenced in a study of blood T cells in healthy people across ages. A second PCR, run for 7 to 11 cycles, used a sample-barcoded 5' primer plus a J-beta primer mix. TCRdb reprocessed the 5' RACE reads with MiXCR, giving one entry per CDR3 protein. This sample has roughly 650,000 distinct CDR3 sequences, with approximately 30% found just once. Sequenced material: blood. The source is a woman aged 80 or older in good health.

The CDR3: CASSLLARADTQYF. As DNA, the CDR3 is TGTGCCAGCAGTTTACTAGCGAGGGCAGATACGCAGTATTTT. The chain carries TRBV12-3 or TRBV12-4 and TRBJ2-3, with D possibly being TRBD2 (6 bases). Trimming removed 2 bases at V and 4 bases at J, with 10 bases between. The CDR3 contains 14 residues.

This clonotype was counted at least ten times. J is TRBJ2-1 and V is TRBV5-1, with 9 bases identical to TRBD2. CDR1 and CDR2 (germline): SGHRS, YFSETQ. The CDR3 runs to 16 residues. Trimming at V came to 5 bases and at J to 0 bases, leaving 6 bases not matched to a gene. DNA of the CDR3: TGCGCCAGCAGACAACTAGCGGGTAGCTCCTACAATGAGCAGTTCTTC. This translates into CASRQLAGSSYNEQFF.

This chain uses TRBV7-2 with TRBJ2-7; D is unclear. The J call could be wrong; TRBJ2-5 is a better fit for the DNA end. The CDR3 loop spans 13 amino acids. The germline V gene encodes CDR1 SGHTA and CDR2 FQGNSA. This chain's CDR3 is CASSLFYSETQYF. CDR3 DNA sequence: TGTGCCAGCAGCTTATTCTATTCGGAGACCCAGTACTTC.

The chain combines TRBV29-1 with TRBJ1-1; D unclear. Per the germline V gene, CDR1 is SQVTM and CDR2 is ANQGSEA. CDR3 length equals 13 residues. Trimming took 2 bases from V and 0 from J, leaving 7 bases between them. CDR3 in amino acids: CSVESDLNTEAFF. For the CDR3, the DNA is TGCAGCGTTGAATCGGATTTGAACACTGAAGCTTTCTTT.

About this clonotype: An end of the junction differs from the germline gene, which may be a read error. The chain recombines TRBV20-1 with TRBJ2-5; D may be TRBD1 (5 bases). Germline-derived CDR1 and CDR2 are DFQATT and SNEGSKA (reference sequence). The CDR3 is made up of 15 amino acids. DNA of the CDR3: TGCAGTGCTCTCCCCCGGTACAGGTTCCGAGAGACCCGGTACTTC. Translated: CSALPRYRFRETRYF.

This rearrangement joins TRBV5-1 to TRBJ2-3, with 10 nucleotides matching TRBD2. Germline V gene sequence: CDR1 SGHRS, CDR2 YFSETQ. Trimming removed 2 bases from V and 2 bases from J; junction bases left unmatched: 8. This CDR3 region has 17 residues. The CDR3 region is CASSLAGGRLVTDTQYF. CDR3 nucleotides: TGCGCCAGCAGCTTAGCGGGGGGGCGTCTCGTCACAGATACGCAGTATTTT.

This chain connects TRBV18 to TRBJ1-5; no reliable D call. Trimming left V 2 bases short and J 7 bases short, with 15 bases between. Per germline, CDR1 KGHSH and CDR2 LQKENI. The CDR3 has 15 amino acids. The CDR3 DNA sequence: TGTGCCAGCTCACCATTGACGGGTCAGGACCAGCCCCAGCATTTT. It is translated as CASSPLTGQDQPQHF.

The J gene is TRBJ2-7, the V gene TRBV6-2 or TRBV6-3; weak D call: TRBD2 (5 bases). Trimming cost V 4 bases and J 0 bases, with 10 bases left between them. The CDR3 consists of 14 residues. Germline assignment: CDR1 MNHEY and CDR2 SVGEGT. The CDR3: CASSFGVSSYEQYF. The CDR3 DNA sequence: TGTGCCAGCAGTTTCGGGGTTTCCTCCTACGAGCAGTACTTC.

The chain uses TRBV6-6 and TRBJ1-1; 9 positions agree with TRBD1. V lost 6 bases and J lost 1; bases outside the gene matches: 9. From germline, CDR1 is MNHNY and CDR2 SVGAGI (reference sequence). The CDR3 contains 16 residues. CDR3 in amino acids: CASRATTGGRNTEAFF. CDR3 DNA sequence: TGTGCCAGCAGGGCCACTACAGGGGGCAGGAACACTGAAGCTTTCTTT.

This clonotype was observed at least ten times. This chain connects TRBV18 to TRBJ2-7; D uncertain. Germline V CDR1 and CDR2: KGHSH, LQKENI. CDR3 size: 13 residues. The V gene lost 1 base and the J gene lost 1 base, with 5 bases spanning the gap. The CDR3 loop reads CASSPQQSYEQYF. CDR3 coding DNA: TGTGCCAGCTCACCACAACAGTCCTACGAGCAGTACTTC.

This clonotype was counted many times. The genes are TRBV6-2 or TRBV6-3 and TRBJ2-5, with 7 bases fitting TRBD2. V shed 6 bases and J 6 bases; nucleotides not matched to a gene: 7. CDR1 MNHEY and CDR2 SVGEGT come from the germline V gene. This CDR3 has 13 residues. The CDR3: CASRTTAGQTQYF. CDR3 bases: TGTGCCAGCAGGACGACAGCGGGACAGACCCAGTACTTC.

J is TRBJ1-4 and V is TRBV5-5; weak D call: TRBD1 (6 bases). The germline V and J ends were trimmed by 7 bases and 5 bases, with 12 bases remaining between them. Per the germline V gene, CDR1 is SGHKS and CDR2 is YYEKEE (reference sequence). The CDR3 totals 13 residues. CDR3 nucleotide sequence: TGTGCCAGCCAAGACAGGCCCAATGAAAAACTGTTTTTT. Translating gives CASQDRPNEKLFF.

This clonotype appeared a few times. V and J are TRBV29-1 and TRBJ2-2; D ambiguous. Germline V CDR1 and CDR2: SQVTM, ANQGSEA. CDR3 length: 14 amino acids. V was trimmed by 4 bases and J by 2 bases, leaving 11 bases between them. The CDR3 spells CSVATIKNTGELFF. For the CDR3, the DNA is TGCAGCGTTGCAACGATAAAAAACACCGGGGAGCTGTTTTTT.

With respect to this clonotype: A much larger clone differs from this one at a single base, so this may be a read error. In nucleotides, the CDR3 is TGTGCCAGCAGTGACCGGGACAATGAGCAGTACTTC. This translates into CASSDRDNEQYF. The chain employs TRBV25-1 and TRBJ2-7; D possibly corresponds to TRBD1 (6 bases). The germline CDR1 and CDR2 sequences are MGHDK and SYGVNS. This CDR3 is built from 12 residues. V lost 3 bases, J lost 7 bases, and 10 bases lay in between.

On this clonotype itself: At one boundary the junction diverges from the germline segment, which might be a read error. V usage is TRBV7-3 and J usage is TRBJ2-2; 10 bases match TRBD2. Germline V gives CDR1 SGHTA, CDR2 FQGTGA. The CDR3 has 15 residues. CDR3 protein: CASSPGLAKTGELVF. CDR3 sequence (DNA): TGTGCCAGCAGCCCGGGACTAGCGAAGACCGGGGAGCTGGTTTTT.

This clonotype was recorded many times. This chain uses TRBV6-2 or TRBV6-3 with TRBJ1-5, with 8 bases fitting TRBD1. In germline, CDR1 is MNHEY, CDR2 SVGEGT. V lost 5 bases to trimming and J lost 6 bases; unmatched junction nucleotides: 9. This CDR3 region has 15 residues. CDR3 sequence (DNA): TGTGCCAGCAGTCTTACTCGGGACAGGACTCAGCCCCAGCATTTT. Residues: CASSLTRDRTQPQHF.

This clonotype was seen more than once but under ten times. This may be a read error: a much more frequent sequence differs by one nucleotide. This chain links TRBV9 with TRBJ2-1; D remains ambiguous. Near its end, the DNA agrees better with TRBJ2-7, so the J call may be wrong. The CDR3 spans 15 residues. Germline V CDR1 and CDR2: SGDLS, YYNGEE. In DNA form, the CDR3 reads TGTGCCAGCAGTGAACGTCTGAGCTCCTACAATGAGCAGTACTTC. It encodes CASSERLSSYNEQYF.

In its sample, this clonotype was seen many times. This rearrangement joins TRBV7-3 to TRBJ2-5; 10 nucleotides line up with TRBD2. V lost 5 bases to trimming and J lost 5 bases; unmatched junction nucleotides: 2. The CDR3 totals 13 residues. CDR1 and CDR2 from the germline V gene are SGHTA and FQGTGA. CDR3 in DNA: TGTGCCAGCAGCACGACTAGCGGGGAGACCCAGTACTTC. Residues: CASSTTSGETQYF.

This clonotype came up many times. This chain connects TRBV5-6 to TRBJ2-7; 8 bases agree with TRBD2. Germline CDR1 SGHDT, CDR2 YYEEEE. V gave up 2 bases and J gave up 5 bases; unmatched junction bases: 3. CDR3 length: 13 amino acids. CDR3 nucleotide sequence: TGTGCCAGCAGCTTAGCGGGGGCCCACGAGCAGTACTTC. Translation gives CASSLAGAHEQYF.

The chain carries TRBV9 and TRBJ2-4; D is possibly TRBD1 (6 bases). The DNA end is more similar to TRBJ2-7, so the J call may be wrong. Germline assignment: CDR1 SGDLS and CDR2 YYNGEE. The CDR3 length is 16 residues. The CDR3 sequence is CASSAERGLFPYEQYF. As DNA, the CDR3 is TGTGCCAGCAGCGCCGAGAGGGGGTTGTTCCCCTACGAGCAGTACTTC.

The chain combines TRBV7-9 with TRBJ2-1; the D gene is possibly TRBD1 (5 bases). The germline V gene has CDR1 SEHNR and CDR2 FQNEAQ (reference sequence). With 5 bases removed from V and 8 bases from J, the gap between germline ends came to 19 bases. The CDR3 covers 15 residues. The CDR3 region has the DNA TGTGCCAGCAGCCTTTTAGGGGCAGGGCAGGATGAGCAGTTCTTC. It translates to CASSLLGAGQDEQFF.

With regard to this clonotype: This may arise from a read error, as a much more abundant clone is one base away. This chain joins TRBV12-3 or TRBV12-4 and TRBJ2-3; 8 nucleotides align to TRBD1. Unmatched junction bases numbered 9, after V lost 6 bases and J lost 4 bases. The CDR3 runs 15 residues. CDR3 protein: CASRPGGASADTQYF. The CDR3 DNA sequence: TGTGCCAGCAGGCCAGGGGGCGCGAGCGCAGATACGCAGTATTTT.

V and J are TRBV20-1 and TRBJ2-4; D gene ambiguous. CDR1 and CDR2 from the germline V gene are DFQATT and SNEGSKA (reference sequence). The CDR3 is made up of 13 amino acids. The ends were cut back, 4 bases at V and 5 bases at J, with 12 bases in the middle. CDR3 sequence: CSATYYSENIQYF. In DNA form, the CDR3 reads TGCAGTGCTACGTATTACAGCGAAAACATTCAGTACTTC.

This clonotype showed up many times. The gene calls are TRBV7-2 and TRBJ1-6; D gene unclear. This CDR3 has 16 amino acids. Trimming took 6 bases from V and 0 from J, leaving 12 bases between them. Germline V gene data show CDR1 as SGHTA and CDR2 as FQGNSA. The CDR3 loop reads CASRMDGSSYNSPLHF. The CDR3, as DNA: TGTGCCAGCAGAATGGACGGAAGCTCCTATAATTCACCCCTCCACTTT.

The chain carries TRBV5-1 and TRBJ2-5, with 10 bases aligning to TRBD2. Per germline, CDR1 SGHRS and CDR2 YFSETQ. V trimming: 3 bases; J trimming: 11 bases; junction bases outside the gene matches: 16. The CDR3 spans 16 residues. The CDR3 reads CASSSQPSGGGNEQYF. For the CDR3, the DNA is TGCGCCAGCAGCTCTCAACCTAGCGGGGGTGGAAATGAGCAGTACTTC. The variable domain in full, with the rest retrieved from reference TRBV5-1 and TRBJ2-5, is KAGVTQTPRYLIKTRGQQVTLSCSPISGHRSVSWYQQTPGQGLQFLFEYFSETQRNKGNFPGRFSGRQFSNSRSEMNVSTLELGDSALYLCASSSQPSGGGNEQYFGPGTRLLVL.

The chain has TRBV7-2 and TRBJ1-5; 7 positions agree with TRBD1. V dropped 5 bases and J dropped 2; count of bases not matched to a gene: 18. The CDR3 contains 19 residues. The V gene's germline CDR1 is SGHTA and CDR2 FQGNSA. DNA of the CDR3: TGTGCCAGCAGCGCCCGTGATCGGACAGGACCTCGGGGCAATCAGCCCCAGCATTTT. It encodes CASSARDRTGPRGNQPQHF.

The gene calls are TRBV3-1 and TRBJ2-7; TRBD1 or TRBD2 may be the D gene (6 bases each). V gave up 11 bases and J gave up 6 bases, with 20 bases separating them. The CDR3 runs to 13 residues. Germline V lookup: CDR1 LGHDT, CDR2 YNNKEL (reference sequence). The CDR3, as DNA: TGTGCCGGCAACCAATTCAGGGGAGGCGAGCAGTACTTC. Protein sequence: CAGNQFRGGEQYF.

The sample holds many counts of this clonotype. The CDR3 reads CASSLQQGFYEQYF. The CDR3, as DNA: TGTGCCAGCAGTCTCCAACAGGGTTTCTACGAGCAGTACTTC. The chain employs TRBV27 and TRBJ2-7; a weak D match, TRBD1 (6 bases). The V end lost 5 bases, the J end lost 3 bases, and 14 bases lay between the germline ends. Germline values: CDR1 MNHEY, CDR2 SMNVEV (reference sequence). The length of the CDR3 is 14 residues.

This clonotype was recorded at least ten times. This chain joins TRBV5-5 and TRBJ2-7, with D possibly being TRBD1 (5 bases). The CDR3 is 12 residues long. The V end lost 4 bases, the J end lost 6 bases, and 11 bases lay between the germline ends. Germline loops: CDR1 SGHKS, CDR2 YYEKEE (reference sequence). Here the CDR3 DNA reads TGTGCCAGCAGCCCCTTGGGGCTCGAGCAGTACTTC. Translation gives CASSPLGLEQYF.

This clonotype was counted at least ten times. The V and J genes are TRBV6-1 and TRBJ2-4, with TRBD2 matching over 8 bases. Germline V gene lookup returns CDR1 MNHNS and CDR2 SASEGT. This CDR3 region has 16 residues. The ends lost 6 bases at V and 3 bases at J; junction bases unmatched: 10. This chain's CDR3 is CASRIGGGAVKNIQYF. Here the CDR3 DNA reads TGTGCCAGCAGGATCGGGGGGGGCGCAGTCAAAAACATTCAGTACTTC.

Ten or more counts support this clonotype. The J gene is TRBJ1-4, the V gene TRBV20-1, with D perhaps TRBD1 (6 bases). Germline CDR1 is DFQATT and CDR2 is SNEGSKA (reference sequence). The CDR3 consists of 13 residues. V lost 3 bases to trimming and J lost 8 bases, with 13 bases between them. CDR3 region: CSASWAGEEKLFF. For the CDR3, the DNA is TGCAGTGCTAGTTGGGCAGGGGAGGAAAAACTGTTTTTT.